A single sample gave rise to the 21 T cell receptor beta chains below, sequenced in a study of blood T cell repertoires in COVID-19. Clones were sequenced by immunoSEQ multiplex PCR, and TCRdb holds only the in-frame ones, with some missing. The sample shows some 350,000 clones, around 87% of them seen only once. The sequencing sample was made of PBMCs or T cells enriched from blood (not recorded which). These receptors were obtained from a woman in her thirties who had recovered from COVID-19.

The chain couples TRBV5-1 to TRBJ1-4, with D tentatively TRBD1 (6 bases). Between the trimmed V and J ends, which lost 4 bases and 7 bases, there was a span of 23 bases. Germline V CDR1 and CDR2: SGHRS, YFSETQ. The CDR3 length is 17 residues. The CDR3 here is CASSLSRGGGEGEKLFF. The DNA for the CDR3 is TGCGCCAGCAGCCTCTCGAGGGGGGGCGGAGAGGGTGAAAAACTGTTTTTT.

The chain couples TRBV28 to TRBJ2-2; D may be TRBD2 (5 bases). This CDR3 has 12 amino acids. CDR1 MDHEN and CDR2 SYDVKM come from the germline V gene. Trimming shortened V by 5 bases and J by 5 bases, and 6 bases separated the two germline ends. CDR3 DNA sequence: TGTGCCAGCAGTCGGGATACCGGGGAGCTGTTTTTT. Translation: CASSRDTGELFF.

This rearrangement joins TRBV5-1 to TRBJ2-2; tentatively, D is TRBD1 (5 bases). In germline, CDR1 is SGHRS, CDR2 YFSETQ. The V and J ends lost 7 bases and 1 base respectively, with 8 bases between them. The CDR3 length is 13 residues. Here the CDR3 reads CASGQGNTGELFF. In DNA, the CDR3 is TGCGCCAGCGGGCAGGGGAACACCGGGGAGCTGTTTTTT.

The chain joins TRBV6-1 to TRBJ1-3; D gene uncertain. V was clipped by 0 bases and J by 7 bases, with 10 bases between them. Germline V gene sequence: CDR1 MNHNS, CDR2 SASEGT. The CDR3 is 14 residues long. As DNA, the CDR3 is TGTGCCAGCAGTGAAGCGGGGAGCGATAACACCATATATTTT. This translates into CASSEAGSDNTIYF.

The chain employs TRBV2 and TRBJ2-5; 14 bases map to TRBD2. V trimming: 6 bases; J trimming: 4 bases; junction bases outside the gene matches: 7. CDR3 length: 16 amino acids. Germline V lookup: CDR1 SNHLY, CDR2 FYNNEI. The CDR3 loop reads CASSSGLAGGRETQYF. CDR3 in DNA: TGTGCCAGCAGCTCCGGACTAGCGGGGGGTAGAGAGACCCAGTACTTC.

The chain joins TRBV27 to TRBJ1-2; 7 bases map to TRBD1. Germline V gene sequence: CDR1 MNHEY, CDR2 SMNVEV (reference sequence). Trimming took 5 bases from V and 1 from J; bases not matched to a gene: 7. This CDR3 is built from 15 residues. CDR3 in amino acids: CASSAYRGHNYGYTF. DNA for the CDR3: TGTGCCAGCAGTGCTTACAGGGGACATAACTATGGCTACACCTTC.

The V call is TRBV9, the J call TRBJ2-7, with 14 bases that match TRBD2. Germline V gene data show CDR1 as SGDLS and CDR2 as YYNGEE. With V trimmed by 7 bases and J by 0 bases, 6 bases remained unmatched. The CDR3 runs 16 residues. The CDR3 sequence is CASSRTSGGPSYEQYF. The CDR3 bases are TGTGCCAGCTCCCGGACTAGCGGGGGGCCCTCCTACGAGCAGTACTTC.

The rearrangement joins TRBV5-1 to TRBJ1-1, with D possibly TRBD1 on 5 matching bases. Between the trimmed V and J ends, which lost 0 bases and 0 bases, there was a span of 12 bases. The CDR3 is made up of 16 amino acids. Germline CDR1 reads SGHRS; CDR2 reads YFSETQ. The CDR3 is CASSLGRGPMNTEAFF. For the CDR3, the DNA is TGCGCCAGCAGCTTGGGGCGGGGCCCCATGAACACTGAAGCTTTCTTT.

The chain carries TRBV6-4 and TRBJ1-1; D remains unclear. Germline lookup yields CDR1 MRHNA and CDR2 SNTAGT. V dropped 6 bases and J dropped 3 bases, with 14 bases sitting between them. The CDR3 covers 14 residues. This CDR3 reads CASRNRGGDTEAFF. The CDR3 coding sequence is TGTGCCAGCAGAAATCGGGGTGGTGACACTGAAGCTTTCTTT.

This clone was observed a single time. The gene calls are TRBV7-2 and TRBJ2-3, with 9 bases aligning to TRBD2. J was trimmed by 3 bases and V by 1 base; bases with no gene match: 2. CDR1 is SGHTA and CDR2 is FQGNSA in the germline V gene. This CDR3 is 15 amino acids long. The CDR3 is CASSLEAGGTDTQYF. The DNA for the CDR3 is TGTGCCAGCAGCTTAGAAGCGGGGGGTACAGATACGCAGTATTTT. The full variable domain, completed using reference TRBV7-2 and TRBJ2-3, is GAGVSQSPSNKVTEKGKDVELRCDPISGHTALYWYRQSLGQGLEFLIYFQGNSAPDKSGLPSDRFSAERTGGSVSTLTIQRTQQEDSAVYLCASSLEAGGTDTQYFGPGTRLTVL.

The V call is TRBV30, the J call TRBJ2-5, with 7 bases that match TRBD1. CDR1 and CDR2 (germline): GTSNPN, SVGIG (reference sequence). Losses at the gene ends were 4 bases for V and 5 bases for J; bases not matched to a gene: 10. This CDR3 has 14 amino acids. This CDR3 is CAWKGEGGLETQYF. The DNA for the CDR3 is TGTGCCTGGAAGGGAGAAGGGGGCTTGGAGACCCAGTACTTC.

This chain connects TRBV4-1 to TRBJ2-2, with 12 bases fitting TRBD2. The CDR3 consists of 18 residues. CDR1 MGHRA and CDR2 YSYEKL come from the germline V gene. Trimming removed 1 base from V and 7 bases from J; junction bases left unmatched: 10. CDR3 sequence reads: CASSQGLAGATPHGELFF. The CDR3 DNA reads TGCGCCAGCAGCCAAGGACTAGCGGGGGCCACTCCCCACGGGGAGCTGTTTTTT.

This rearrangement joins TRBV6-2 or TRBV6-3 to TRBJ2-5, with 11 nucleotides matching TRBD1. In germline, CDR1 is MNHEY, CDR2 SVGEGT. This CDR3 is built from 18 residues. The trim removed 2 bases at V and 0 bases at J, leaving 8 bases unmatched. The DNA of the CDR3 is TGTGCCAGCAGTTACCTGGGTGGGACAGGGGGTAACCAAGAGACCCAGTACTTC. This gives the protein CASSYLGGTGGNQETQYF.

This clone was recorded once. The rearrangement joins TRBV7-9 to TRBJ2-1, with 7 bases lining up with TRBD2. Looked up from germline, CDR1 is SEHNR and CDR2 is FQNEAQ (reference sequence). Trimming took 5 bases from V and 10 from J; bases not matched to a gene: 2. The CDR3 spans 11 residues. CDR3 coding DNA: TGTGCCAGCAGCAAACTAGCGGAGCAGTTCTTC. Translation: CASSKLAEQFF.

The CDR3 DNA sequence: TGTGCCAGCAGCTTAGTGGGCGGGCATGTGCAGTACTTC. Its translation: CASSLVGGHVQYF. The chain couples TRBV7-9 to TRBJ2-7, with a possible D match to TRBD2 (5 bases). Looked up from germline, CDR1 is SEHNR and CDR2 is FQNEAQ (reference sequence). This CDR3 region has 13 residues. Trimming shortened V by 1 base and J by 9 bases, and 13 bases separated the two germline ends. Drawing the rest from reference TRBV7-9 and TRBJ2-7, the complete variable domain is DTGVSQNPRHKITKRGQNVTFRCDPISEHNRLYWYRQTLGQGPEFLTYFQNEAQLEKSRLLSDRFSAERPKGSFSTLEIQRTEQGDSAMYLCASSLVGGHVQYFGPGTRLTVT.

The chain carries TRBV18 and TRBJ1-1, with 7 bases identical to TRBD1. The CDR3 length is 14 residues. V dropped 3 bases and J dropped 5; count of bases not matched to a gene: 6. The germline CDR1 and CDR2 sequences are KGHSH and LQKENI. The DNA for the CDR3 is TGTGCCAGCTCACCGAGGGGGCGAGGAACTGAAGCTTTCTTT. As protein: CASSPRGRGTEAFF.

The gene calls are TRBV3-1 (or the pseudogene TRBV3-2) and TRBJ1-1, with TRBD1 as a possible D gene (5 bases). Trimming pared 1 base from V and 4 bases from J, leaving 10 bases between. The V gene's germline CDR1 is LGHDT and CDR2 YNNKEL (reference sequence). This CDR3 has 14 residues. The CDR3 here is CASSQVSRGTEAFF. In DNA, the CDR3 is TGTGCCAGCAGCCAAGTTTCAAGGGGCACTGAAGCTTTCTTT.

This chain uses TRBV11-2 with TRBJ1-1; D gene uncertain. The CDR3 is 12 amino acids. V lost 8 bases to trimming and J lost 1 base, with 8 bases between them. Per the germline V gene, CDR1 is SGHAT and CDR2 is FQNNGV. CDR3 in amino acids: CASQITNTEAFF. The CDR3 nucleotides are TGTGCCAGCCAGATAACGAACACTGAAGCTTTCTTT.

CDR3 sequence: CASSSGQGALYGYTF. CDR3 bases: TGTGCCAGCAGTTCCGGACAGGGCGCTTTATATGGCTACACCTTC. The V and J genes are TRBV27 and TRBJ1-2; 8 bases line up with TRBD1. The J segment lost 5 bases and the V segment lost 4 bases, leaving 9 bases of the junction unmatched. Per the germline V gene, CDR1 is MNHEY and CDR2 is SMNVEV (reference sequence). CDR3 size: 15 residues.

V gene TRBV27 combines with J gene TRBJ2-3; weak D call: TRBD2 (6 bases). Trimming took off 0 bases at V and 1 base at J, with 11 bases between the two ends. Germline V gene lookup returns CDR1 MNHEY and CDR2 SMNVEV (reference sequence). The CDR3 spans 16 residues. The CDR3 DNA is TGTGCCAGCAGTTTATCAGGAGGGTTCGGCACAGATACGCAGTATTTT. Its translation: CASSLSGGFGTDTQYF.

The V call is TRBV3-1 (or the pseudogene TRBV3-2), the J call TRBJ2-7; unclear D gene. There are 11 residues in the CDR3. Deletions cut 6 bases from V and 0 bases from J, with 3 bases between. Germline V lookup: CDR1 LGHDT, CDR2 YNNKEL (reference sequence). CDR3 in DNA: TGTGCCAGCAGTCGCTCCTACGAGCAGTACTTC. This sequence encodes CASSRSYEQYF.